This entry lists 12 T cell receptor beta chains sequenced from one sample in a study of blood T cell repertoires in COVID-19. TCRdb's table, derived via immunoSEQ multiplex PCR, lists solely in-frame clones and lacks some. The repertoire consists of about 250,000 clones, with 85% to 90% occurring once and the leading ten covering approximately 5%. Material for sequencing was peripheral blood. These receptors all stem from a middle-aged woman who had recovered from COVID-19.

The chain links TRBV30 to TRBJ1-1; perhaps TRBD1 as D (5 bases). Germline assignment: CDR1 GTSNPN and CDR2 SVGIG (reference sequence). The CDR3 extends over 11 amino acids. V was pared by 0 bases and J by 8 bases, with 7 bases between. CDR3 in DNA: TGTGCCTGGAGTGTAAACAGGGAAGCTTTCTTT. Encoded protein: CAWSVNREAFF.

The chain combines TRBV30 with TRBJ2-5, with D possibly being TRBD2 (6 bases). With 6 bases removed from V and 5 bases from J, the gap between germline ends came to 16 bases. Per germline, CDR1 GTSNPN and CDR2 SVGIG (reference sequence). The CDR3 is made up of 13 amino acids. CDR3 residues: CACLTRSLETQYF. CDR3 bases: TGTGCCTGCTTGACTAGATCCCTCGAGACCCAGTACTTC.

The gene calls are TRBV4-1 and TRBJ2-2, with D possibly being TRBD1 (7 bases). Between the trimmed V and J ends, which lost 0 bases and 5 bases, there was a span of 13 bases. The germline CDR1 and CDR2 sequences are MGHRA and YSYEKL. This CDR3 region has 16 residues. The DNA of the CDR3 is TGCGCCAGCAGCCAAGAACGGGGGACAGTAACCGGGGAGCTGTTTTTT. This translates into CASSQERGTVTGELFF.

This chain links TRBV7-9 with TRBJ1-1; the match to TRBD1 covers 10 bases. Germline assignment: CDR1 SEHNR and CDR2 FQNEAQ (reference sequence). V was clipped by 5 bases and J by 5 bases; unmatched bases: 5. The CDR3 totals 14 residues. DNA of the CDR3: TGTGCCAGCAGCAAGGGACAGGGGTATACTGAAGCTTTCTTT. Its protein product is CASSKGQGYTEAFF.

V usage is TRBV7-8 and J usage is TRBJ2-2; 11 nucleotides line up with TRBD2. The V gene's germline CDR1 is SGHVS and CDR2 FQNEAQ. CDR3 length: 19 amino acids. Trimming removed 3 bases from V and 0 bases from J; junction bases left unmatched: 9. This CDR3 reads CASSFPLTSGNANTGELFF. DNA of the CDR3: TGTGCCAGCAGCTTCCCCTTGACTAGCGGGAACGCGAACACCGGGGAGCTGTTTTTT. Using reference TRBV7-8 and TRBJ2-2 for the parts outside the CDR3, the full variable domain is GAGVSQSPRYKVAKRGQDVALRCDPISGHVSLFWYQQALGQGPEFLTYFQNEAQLDKSGLPSDRFFAERPEGSVSTLKIQRTQQEDSAVYLCASSFPLTSGNANTGELFFGEGSRLTVL.

The chain combines TRBV18 with TRBJ1-2; D unresolved. This CDR3 region has 15 residues. With 6 bases removed from V and 2 bases from J, the gap between germline ends came to 16 bases. Germline V CDR1 and CDR2: KGHSH, LQKENI. The CDR3, as DNA: TGTGCCAGCTCCCCAGACATCATGCCAAACTATGGCTACACCTTC. Its translation is CASSPDIMPNYGYTF.

The CDR3, as DNA: TGTGCCAGCGGATTACAGGGTCCCTCGGGGGAGCAGTACGTC. Protein product: CASGLQGPSGEQYV. The chain joins TRBV2 to TRBJ2-7; D may be TRBD1 (6 bases). Germline CDR1 is SNHLY and CDR2 is FYNNEI. Trimming removed 8 bases at V and 7 bases at J, with 21 bases between. This CDR3 spans 14 amino acids.

The rearrangement links TRBV10-1 to TRBJ1-3; possible D gene TRBD1, 5 bases. This CDR3 contains 15 residues. CDR1 and CDR2 from the germline V gene are WNHNN and SYGVQD (reference sequence). V was pared by 3 bases and J by 2 bases, with 11 bases between. CDR3 sequence (DNA): TGCGCCAGCAGTGACCCGACGGGGGCTGGAAACACCATATATTTT. This translates into CASSDPTGAGNTIYF.

This clone was detected a few times. This sequence joins TRBV3-1 (or the pseudogene TRBV3-2) and TRBJ2-1, with 12 bases lining up with TRBD2. Germline trimming cut 5 bases from V and 4 bases from J; bases unmatched to any gene: 6. Germline CDR1 LGHDT, CDR2 YNNKEL (reference sequence). The CDR3 extends over 16 amino acids. The CDR3 DNA is TGTGCCAGCAGCTCTACGACTAGCGGGAGTTACAATGAGCAGTTCTTC. This codes for CASSSTTSGSYNEQFF.

The CDR3 loop is CASSRDYTSTDTQYF. For the CDR3, the DNA is TGTGCCAGCAGCCGGGACTACACTAGCACAGATACGCAGTATTTT. This chain connects TRBV7-2 to TRBJ2-3; the match to TRBD2 covers 7 bases. Germline trimming cut 5 bases from V and 0 bases from J; bases unmatched to any gene: 5. Germline values: CDR1 SGHTA, CDR2 FQGNSA. This CDR3 has 15 residues.

The V and J genes are TRBV7-2 and TRBJ2-3; 11 bases map to TRBD2. J lost 0 bases, V lost 5 bases, and 4 bases had no gene match. Per the germline V gene, CDR1 is SGHTA and CDR2 is FQGNSA. The CDR3 runs to 16 residues. The CDR3 reads CASSPWTSGSTDTQYF. DNA for the CDR3: TGTGCCAGCAGCCCCTGGACTAGCGGGAGCACAGATACGCAGTATTTT.

The chain has TRBV19 and TRBJ1-2, with D maybe TRBD1 (6 bases). Germline loops: CDR1 LNHDA, CDR2 SQIVND (reference sequence). The V gene lost 5 bases and the J gene lost 6 bases, with 19 bases spanning the gap. The CDR3 runs to 15 residues. The CDR3 protein is CASSFRGGSGNGYTF. CDR3 nucleotide sequence: TGTGCCAGTAGTTTCCGGGGGGGCAGCGGGAATGGCTACACCTTC.